The 21 T cell receptor beta chains presented below share a single source sample, sequenced in a study of T cell repertoires in cytomegalovirus infection. TCRdb processed the reads anew with MiXCR; each CDR3 protein has one entry. This table holds approximately 97,000 distinct CDR3 sequences, more than 15% found once. The sample comprised PBMCs. The source of these receptors is a human donor in good health (CMV status not recorded). Some clones in this sample may be carry-over from other donors' samples.

In its sample, this clonotype was seen a few times. V gene TRBV2 combines with J gene TRBJ2-4, with D maybe TRBD2 (5 bases). The germline CDR1 and CDR2 sequences are SNHLY and FYNNEI. The V end lost 6 bases, the J end lost 0 bases, and 9 bases lay between the germline ends. This CDR3 is built from 14 residues. CDR3 DNA sequence: TGTGCCAGCAGGGGAGAGATAGCCAAAAACATTCAGTACTTC. It translates to CASRGEIAKNIQYF.

This clonotype occurred many times. This chain uses TRBV7-2 with TRBJ1-1, with D perhaps matching TRBD1 (5 bases). This CDR3 region has 15 residues. Germline CDR1 and CDR2: SGHTA and FQGNSA. V was cut by 0 bases and J by 3 bases, with 11 bases left in between. CDR3 sequence: CASSLAQGADTEAFF. The CDR3 DNA is TGTGCCAGCAGCTTAGCCCAGGGCGCGGACACTGAAGCTTTCTTT.

The chain employs TRBV29-1 and TRBJ1-1; D not resolved. CDR3 length: 12 residues. Germline-derived CDR1 and CDR2 are SQVTM and ANQGSEA. V was clipped by 7 bases and J by 5 bases, with 14 bases between them. CDR3: CSEQTLVTEAFF. The CDR3 DNA is TGCAGCGAACAGACTCTGGTAACTGAAGCTTTCTTT.

This clonotype was seen a few times. The chain is built from TRBV20-1 and TRBJ2-3; tentatively, D is TRBD1 (6 bases). The CDR3 sequence is 13 residues long. Germline V gene data show CDR1 as DFQATT and CDR2 as SNEGSKA (reference sequence). Deletions cut 8 bases from V and 3 bases from J, with 15 bases between. The CDR3 DNA sequence: TGCAGTACAGGGTTCGAGGGGACAGATACGCAGTATTTT. It translates to CSTGFEGTDTQYF.

This clonotype was seen many times. This chain links TRBV4-3 with TRBJ2-2; D is unclear. V was shortened by 1 base and J by 7 bases, with 16 bases between the two germline ends. This CDR3 contains 16 residues. Germline assignment: CDR1 LGHNA and CDR2 YSLEER. CDR3 in amino acids: CASSQGYLGSHGELFF. CDR3 bases: TGCGCCAGCAGCCAAGGTTACTTGGGTAGCCACGGGGAGCTGTTTTTT.

This clonotype has a count of ten or more. The CDR3 is CASSSDRQSYEQYF. As DNA, the CDR3 is TGTGCCAGCAGCTCGGACAGGCAGTCCTACGAGCAGTACTTC. The chain is built from TRBV7-2 and TRBJ2-7; 7 nucleotides line up with TRBD1. This CDR3 has 14 residues. The ends lost 4 bases at V and 1 base at J; junction bases unmatched: 4. Germline CDR1 is SGHTA and CDR2 is FQGNSA.

This clonotype has just a few counts. The chain couples TRBV4-1 to TRBJ1-2; 10 nucleotides line up with TRBD1. V lost 3 bases and J lost 7; bases outside the gene matches: 17. CDR1 MGHRA and CDR2 YSYEKL come from the germline V gene. CDR3 size: 18 residues. CDR3: CASSHSSAGTGEERGYTF. CDR3 nucleotides: TGCGCCAGCAGCCACTCATCCGCCGGGACAGGGGAAGAGCGTGGCTACACCTTC.

Only a few counts were recorded for this clonotype. V gene TRBV15 combines with J gene TRBJ1-5; no clear D gene. Germline V gene sequence: CDR1 LNHNV, CDR2 YYDKDF (reference sequence). V dropped 0 bases and J dropped 4 bases, with 7 bases sitting between them. This CDR3 is built from 14 residues. The CDR3 is CATSRDWTNQPQHF. The CDR3 nucleotides are TGTGCCACCAGCAGAGATTGGACTAATCAGCCCCAGCATTTT.

A few counts support this clonotype. Germline and junction disagree at one end, which may indicate a read error. V usage is TRBV4-1 and J usage is TRBJ1-5; tentative D call: TRBD1 (5 bases). Looked up from germline, CDR1 is MGHRA and CDR2 is YSYEKL. This CDR3 contains 15 residues. In nucleotides, the CDR3 is TGTGCCAGCAGCCAAGATGGGGGGAGCAATCAGCCCCAGCATTTT. Protein sequence: CASSQDGGSNQPQHF.

The rearrangement joins TRBV20-1 to TRBJ2-3, with D perhaps TRBD1 (6 bases). Between the trimmed V and J ends, which lost 5 bases and 0 bases, there was a span of 9 bases. The CDR3 is 13 residues long. Germline CDR1 and CDR2: DFQATT and SNEGSKA (reference sequence). For the CDR3, the DNA is TGCAGTGCTGAGGACAGTAGCACAGATACGCAGTATTTT. Its translation: CSAEDSSTDTQYF.

CDR3 sequence reads: CASSLVAASSYNSPLHF. The CDR3 DNA follows: TGTGCCAGCAGCTTAGTGGCAGCCAGCTCCTATAATTCACCCCTCCACTTT. The genes are TRBV7-2 and TRBJ1-6, with D unresolved. The CDR3 has 17 amino acids. Looked up from germline, CDR1 is SGHTA and CDR2 is FQGNSA. The germline V and J ends were trimmed by 1 base and 0 bases, with 10 bases remaining between them.

This sequence joins TRBV12-3 or TRBV12-4 and TRBJ2-2; D is unclear. The CDR3 covers 13 residues. V dropped 5 bases and J dropped 8 bases, with 12 bases sitting between them. The CDR3 DNA sequence: TGTGCCAGCAGTCCTCTCCGAGCGGGGGAGCTGTTTTTT. Translated: CASSPLRAGELFF.

The CDR3 reads CASTWTGELFF. Written as DNA, the CDR3 is TGTGCCAGCACCTGGACCGGGGAGCTGTTTTTT. This rearrangement joins TRBV28 to TRBJ2-2; no definite D call. The CDR3 consists of 11 residues. Trimming pared 7 bases from V and 5 bases from J, leaving 5 bases between. Per germline, CDR1 MDHEN and CDR2 SYDVKM.

In its sample, this clonotype was seen many times. The rearrangement joins TRBV7-6 to TRBJ1-3; no clear D gene. The V end lost 3 bases, the J end lost 4 bases, and 16 bases lay between the germline ends. Germline lookup yields CDR1 SGHVS and CDR2 FNYEAQ. The CDR3 has 16 residues. Here the CDR3 reads CASSFLAGSSGNTIYF. The CDR3, as DNA: TGTGCCAGCAGCTTCCTAGCAGGTAGTTCCGGAAACACCATATATTTT.

The table lists this clonotype with many counts. The chain employs TRBV7-2 and TRBJ2-3; a weak D match, TRBD2 (6 bases). The CDR3 has 14 amino acids. CDR1 is SGHTA and CDR2 is FQGNSA in the germline V gene. Trimming shortened V by 2 bases and J by 3 bases, and 9 bases separated the two germline ends. The CDR3 here is CASSLSGGTDTQYF. The CDR3 DNA reads as TGTGCCAGCAGCTTAAGTGGAGGGACAGATACGCAGTATTTT.

This clonotype was detected many times. The chain has TRBV7-2 and TRBJ2-5; 7 bases align to TRBD2. Per the germline V gene, CDR1 is SGHTA and CDR2 is FQGNSA. This CDR3 contains 16 residues. Trimming at V came to 2 bases and at J to 2 bases, leaving 8 bases not matched to a gene. In nucleotides, the CDR3 is TGTGCCAGCAGCTTACTGCCTAGCGGAACACAAGAGACCCAGTACTTC. This translates into CASSLLPSGTQETQYF. Variable domain in full (rest from reference TRBV7-2 and TRBJ2-5): GAGVSQSPSNKVTEKGKDVELRCDPISGHTALYWYRQSLGQGLEFLIYFQGNSAPDKSGLPSDRFSAERTGGSVSTLTIQRTQQEDSAVYLCASSLLPSGTQETQYFGPGTRLLVL.

This clonotype was found many times. V gene TRBV7-2 combines with J gene TRBJ2-7; 7 nucleotides match TRBD1. V lost 2 bases and J lost 6; bases outside the gene matches: 13. Germline V gene data show CDR1 as SGHTA and CDR2 as FQGNSA. This CDR3 spans 16 amino acids. The CDR3 bases are TGTGCCAGCAGCTTATTACGTATTAGACAGGGCGGCGAGCAGTACTTC. Translated: CASSLLRIRQGGEQYF.

In the case of this clonotype: At one end the junction does not follow the germline gene, possibly because of a read error. This chain connects TRBV15 to TRBJ1-5, with no clear D. The CDR3 totals 12 residues. From germline, CDR1 is LNHNV and CDR2 YYDKDF (reference sequence). The CDR3 protein is CATGSSLQPQHF. The DNA for the CDR3 is TGTGCCACCGGCAGTAGTCTGCAGCCCCAGCATTTT.

At least ten counts were recorded for this clonotype. The chain links TRBV29-1 to TRBJ1-1, with D unresolved. The CDR3 totals 13 residues. Germline V lookup: CDR1 SQVTM, CDR2 ANQGSEA. Trimming pared 3 bases from V and 7 bases from J, leaving 15 bases between. CDR3 loop: CSVEKAARDEAFF. As DNA, the CDR3 is TGCAGCGTTGAGAAGGCAGCTAGGGATGAAGCTTTCTTT. The complete variable domain, with remaining parts taken from reference TRBV29-1 and TRBJ1-1, reads SAVISQKPSRDICQRGTSLTIQCQVDSQVTMMFWYRQQPGQSLTLIATANQGSEATYESGFVIDKFPISRPNLTFSTLTVSNMSPEDSSIYLCSVEKAARDEAFFGQGTRLTVV.

This clonotype has just a few counts. The V call is TRBV2, the J call TRBJ2-5, with 8 bases matching TRBD2. Germline-derived CDR1 and CDR2 are SNHLY and FYNNEI. The CDR3 is 15 residues long. Trimming cost V 3 bases and J 3 bases; bases outside gene matches: 6. The CDR3 region has the DNA TGTGCCAGCAGTGAGAACGGGGGGGCAAAAGAGACCCAGTACTTC. Its translation is CASSENGGAKETQYF. Looking up the rest from reference TRBV2 and TRBJ2-5 gives the full variable domain: EPEVTQTPSHQVTQMGQEVILRCVPISNHLYFYWYRQILGQKVEFLVSFYNNEISEKSEIFDDQFSVERPDGSNFTLKIRSTKLEDSAMYFCASSENGGAKETQYFGPGTRLLVL.

In its sample, this clonotype was seen a few times. The chain employs TRBV19 and TRBJ1-4; D perhaps matches TRBD1 (5 bases). CDR1 is LNHDA and CDR2 is SQIVND in the germline V gene (reference sequence). The CDR3 is 16 residues long. The V end lost 7 bases, the J end lost 0 bases, and 15 bases lay between the germline ends. The CDR3 loop is CASTGSAGATNEKLFF. The CDR3 DNA reads as TGTGCCAGTACCGGATCGGCGGGGGCAACTAATGAAAAACTGTTTTTT. Together with reference TRBV19 and TRBJ1-4, the CDR3 gives the full variable domain: DGGITQSPKYLFRKEGQNVTLSCEQNLNHDAMYWYRQDPGQGLRLIYYSQIVNDFQKGDIAEGYSVSREKKESFPLTVTSAQKNPTAFYLCASTGSAGATNEKLFFGSGTQLSVL.